This T cell receptor beta chain is from a study of vaccination and CD4 T cells after COVID-19. Study-level background: Each post-COVID sample was drawn after diagnosis, and the median interval was around 100 days (range 35 to 161). Overall study results and limits: A nonsignificant rise from roughly 22 to 38 was seen in the median number of SARS-CoV-2-reactive clonotypes.

Treatment reported: approximately 10-day PBMC culture with coronavirus spike peptide pools or control peptides (ViraFEST assay). Researchers collected the unexposed donor's CD4+ T cells before the COVID-19 pandemic (2011-2018). Peptide pools at roughly 10 ug/ml stimulated around 2 million PBMCs per well with about 10 IU/ml IL-2. With respect to this clonotype: Its antigen is currently unknown.

Germline CDR1 reads WSHSY; CDR2 reads SAAADI. This CDR3 has 15 residues. Trimming cost V 3 bases and J 0 bases, with 11 bases left between them. The Oncomine TCR Beta short-read assay sequenced DNA from cultured CD4+ T cells. Using its own MiXCR run on the PCR reads, TCRdb lists one record per CDR3 protein. The sample yields about 7,200 distinct CDR3 sequences, about 41% seen once. The clonotype was recovered from a human donor in good health. The sample was CD4+ T cells from blood, cultured in vitro. V usage is TRBV10-2 and J usage is TRBJ1-1; no reliable D call. DNA for the CDR3: TGCGCCAGCAGTGAAGTCATTCAGATGAACACTGAAGCTTTCTTT. This translates into CASSEVIQMNTEAFF.